Presented here are 14 T cell receptor beta chains from one specimen sequenced in a study of neoadjuvant nivolumab and ipilimumab in lung cancer. This table comes from immunoSEQ multiplex PCR, and its TCRdb copy is limited to in-frame clones, with some not included. The repertoire has about 16,000 clones, roughly three quarters of them found once; the top ten carry 8%. The specimen was tumor tissue, collected after neoadjuvant nivolumab, alone or with ipilimumab, at or shortly before surgery. Source of these receptors: an adult with non-small cell lung cancer.

The chain uses TRBV11-3 and TRBJ2-7; no clear D gene. The germline gives CDR1 SGHNT, CDR2 YENEEA. V lost 0 bases, J lost 3 bases, and 12 bases lay in between. The CDR3 is made up of 15 amino acids. CDR3 sequence reads: CASSLDSNEVYEQYF. Here the CDR3 DNA reads TGTGCCAGCAGCTTAGACAGTAACGAAGTCTACGAGCAGTACTTC.

By share, this clone ranks as large (0.1 to 1%). The rearrangement uses TRBV7-9 and TRBJ1-2; D perhaps matches TRBD1 (5 bases). The CDR3 runs 12 residues. Germline lookup yields CDR1 SEHNR and CDR2 FQNEAQ (reference sequence). V shed 4 bases and J shed 7 bases, with 10 bases lying between them. The CDR3 nucleotides are TGTGCCAGCAGCTGGGGGACGACTGGCTACACCTTC. Encoded protein: CASSWGTTGYTF.

The chain recombines TRBV7-2 with TRBJ1-6, with unresolved D. The CDR3 loop spans 12 amino acids. The germline CDR1 and CDR2 sequences are SGHTA and FQGNSA. The V gene lost 3 bases and the J gene lost 5 bases, with 2 bases spanning the gap. CDR3 DNA sequence: TGTGCCAGCAGCTTTCATAATTCACCCCTCCACTTT. Protein: CASSFHNSPLHF. The entire variable domain, with the rest obtained from reference TRBV7-2 and TRBJ1-6, is as follows: GAGVSQSPSNKVTEKGKDVELRCDPISGHTALYWYRQSLGQGLEFLIYFQGNSAPDKSGLPSDRFSAERTGGSVSTLTIQRTQQEDSAVYLCASSFHNSPLHFGNGTRLTVT.

The rearrangement joins TRBV5-1 to TRBJ1-6; 11 bases match TRBD1. CDR3 length: 15 residues. V gave up 0 bases and J gave up 10 bases; unmatched junction bases: 3. Germline-derived CDR1 and CDR2 are SGHRS and YFSETQ. CDR3 in amino acids: CASSLGTGGKSPLHF. As DNA, the CDR3 is TGCGCCAGCAGCTTGGGGACAGGGGGCAAATCACCCCTCCACTTT.

This clone has only a few counts. This chain joins TRBV19 and TRBJ1-5; D remains ambiguous. CDR3 length: 16 residues. V was trimmed by 1 base and J by 0 bases, leaving 10 bases between them. The germline V gene has CDR1 LNHDA and CDR2 SQIVND (reference sequence). The CDR3 nucleotides are TGTGCCAGTAGTATAGGGTCAGACTATAGCAATCAGCCCCAGCATTTT. Protein sequence: CASSIGSDYSNQPQHF.

The V call is TRBV11-2, the J call TRBJ2-7; TRBD1 matches 12 bases. The CDR3 is 15 residues long. J gave up 4 bases and V 5 bases, and 6 bases lay outside the gene matches. Germline assignment: CDR1 SGHAT and CDR2 FQNNGV. CDR3 protein: CASSQGQGAWYEQYF. Written as DNA, the CDR3 is TGTGCCAGCAGCCAGGGACAGGGGGCATGGTACGAGCAGTACTTC.

CDR3 sequence: CASSFAIDWTGGETQYF. The DNA of the CDR3 is TGTGCCAGCAGCTTCGCGATAGACTGGACAGGGGGGGAGACCCAGTACTTC. This chain uses TRBV11-3 with TRBJ2-5; 10 nucleotides agree with TRBD1. CDR1 SGHNT and CDR2 YENEEA come from the germline V gene. This CDR3 has 17 residues. Trimming took 3 bases from V and 5 from J; bases not matched to a gene: 12.

There are a few counts of this clone. The chain couples TRBV6-1 to TRBJ1-5, with D maybe TRBD1 (5 bases). Trimming cost V 11 bases and J 2 bases, with 7 bases left between them. CDR1 is MNHNS and CDR2 is SASEGT in the germline V gene. The CDR3 runs to 11 residues. The CDR3 nucleotides read TGTGCCTCGGGGGGCAATCAGCCCCAGCATTTT. Protein: CASGGNQPQHF.

The chain carries TRBV2 and TRBJ1-2, with D possibly being TRBD1 (5 bases). CDR1 and CDR2 (germline): SNHLY, FYNNEI. CDR3 length equals 15 residues. The V gene lost 6 bases and the J gene lost 3 bases, with 17 bases spanning the gap. The CDR3 is CASSVPGAVDYGYTF. The CDR3 DNA sequence: TGTGCCAGCAGCGTTCCCGGGGCGGTGGACTATGGCTACACCTTC.

The chain carries TRBV10-1 and TRBJ2-2; 10 bases fit TRBD2. This CDR3 comprises 15 residues. Losses at the gene ends were 3 bases for V and 6 bases for J; bases not matched to a gene: 4. The germline V gene has CDR1 WNHNN and CDR2 SYGVQD (reference sequence). CDR3 DNA sequence: TGCGCCAGCAGTGAAGCGGGGGGGCGGCCCGGGGAGCTGTTTTTT. Translated, it gives CASSEAGGRPGELFF.

The rearrangement links TRBV27 to TRBJ1-1; 7 nucleotides line up with TRBD1. V gave up 3 bases and J gave up 4 bases; unmatched junction bases: 17. The CDR3 runs to 18 residues. Germline lookup yields CDR1 MNHEY and CDR2 SMNVEV (reference sequence). The CDR3 loop reads CASSLWGRQGGVSTEAFF. The DNA for the CDR3 is TGTGCCAGCAGTTTGTGGGGGAGACAGGGCGGGGTATCCACTGAAGCTTTCTTT.

This clone occurred once. J is TRBJ2-3 and V is TRBV6-5; D not certain. The CDR3 covers 14 residues. Germline CDR1 reads MNHEY; CDR2 reads SVGAGI. The V and J ends lost 1 base and 0 bases respectively, with 5 bases between them. The CDR3 reads CASSYLLSTDTQYF. DNA of the CDR3: TGTGCCAGCAGTTACTTACTAAGCACAGATACGCAGTATTTT.

This clone was seen more than once but under ten times. CDR3 nucleotides: TGTGCCAGCAGGGGGCAGGGGGCGCTCAATGGCTACACCTTC. This encodes CASRGQGALNGYTF. This sequence joins TRBV6-5 and TRBJ1-2; TRBD1 aligns across 8 bases. The V gene's germline CDR1 is MNHEY and CDR2 SVGAGI. Unmatched junction bases numbered 9, after V lost 6 bases and J lost 6 bases. The CDR3 covers 14 residues.

V usage is TRBV7-3 and J usage is TRBJ1-6; possible D gene TRBD1, 6 bases. Trimming stripped 5 bases from V and 6 bases from J, with 17 bases between. Germline CDR1 and CDR2: SGHTA and FQGTGA. The length of the CDR3 is 16 residues. CDR3 DNA sequence: TGTGCCAGCAGCCTCCGGGGAGGGGGAAGTAATTCACCCCTCCACTTT. This encodes CASSLRGGGSNSPLHF.